The 9 T cell receptor beta chains below come from one sample, sequenced in a study of control samples from healthy donors and cancer patients. Clones were sequenced by immunoSEQ multiplex PCR, and TCRdb holds only the in-frame ones, with some missing. Of around 84,000 clones in the sample, 84% are singletons; the top ten hold more than 9%. Sequenced sample: PBMCs. These receptors came from a man in his sixties with head and neck cancer.

In this sample, this clone turned up a few times. The chain combines TRBV19 with TRBJ1-2, with 9 bases that match TRBD1. This CDR3 is built from 13 residues. From germline, CDR1 is LNHDA and CDR2 SQIVND (reference sequence). J lost 8 bases, V lost 6 bases, and 7 bases had no gene match. The CDR3 reads CASRSTGGAGYTF. In DNA, the CDR3 is TGTGCCAGTAGATCAACAGGGGGCGCGGGCTACACCTTC.

The chain links TRBV7-6 to TRBJ2-2; D call uncertain. CDR1 and CDR2 from the germline V gene are SGHVS and FNYEAQ. The CDR3 consists of 15 residues. V lost 1 base and J lost 1, with 7 bases in between. CDR3 in amino acids: CASSLEPLNTGELFF. CDR3 coding DNA: TGTGCCAGCAGCTTAGAACCTTTGAACACCGGGGAGCTGTTTTTT.

The rearrangement links TRBV2 to TRBJ2-7; D not resolved. The CDR3 is made up of 12 amino acids. Germline CDR1 is SNHLY and CDR2 is FYNNEI. V was shortened by 8 bases and J by 3 bases, with 11 bases between the two germline ends. CDR3 loop: CASGARFYEQYF. The CDR3 DNA sequence: TGTGCCAGCGGAGCCCGGTTCTACGAGCAGTACTTC.

This clone has a handful of counts. V and J are TRBV5-6 and TRBJ2-3; D uncertain. Germline lookup yields CDR1 SGHDT and CDR2 YYEEEE. Between the trimmed V and J ends, which lost 1 base and 5 bases, there was a span of 14 bases. The CDR3 contains 15 residues. CDR3 residues: CASSLRPFLRDTQYF. The CDR3 DNA reads as TGTGCCAGCAGCTTGCGGCCATTTCTTAGAGATACGCAGTATTTT.

This chain joins TRBV6-2 or TRBV6-3 and TRBJ2-7, with 7 bases matching TRBD1. The length of the CDR3 is 15 residues. The germline V gene has CDR1 MNHEY and CDR2 SVGEGT. J was trimmed by 5 bases and V by 2 bases; bases with no gene match: 9. The CDR3 spells CASSYVWTGFHEQYF. The CDR3 region has the DNA TGTGCCAGCAGTTACGTGTGGACAGGTTTCCACGAGCAGTACTTC.

The J gene is TRBJ2-2, the V gene TRBV14; 7 positions agree with TRBD2. Per the germline V gene, CDR1 is SGHDN and CDR2 is FVKESK. CDR3 length equals 16 residues. With V trimmed by 5 bases and J by 3 bases, 9 bases remained unmatched. The CDR3 protein is CASSRSGGSYTGELFF. The CDR3 DNA follows: TGTGCCAGCAGCAGAAGTGGCGGGAGTTACACCGGGGAGCTGTTTTTT.

In regard to this clone: At one end the junction does not follow the germline gene, possibly because of a read error. V gene TRBV7-7 combines with J gene TRBJ2-5; D uncertain. This CDR3 contains 13 residues. Germline lookup yields CDR1 SSHAT and CDR2 FNYEAQ (reference sequence). CDR3 region: CASSFPGRETQYF. CDR3 nucleotide sequence: TGTGCTAGCAGCTTTCCGGGTCGGGAGACCCAGTACTTC.

The chain uses TRBV7-2 and TRBJ2-5, with TRBD2 matching over 10 bases. The CDR3 runs to 15 residues. CDR1 SGHTA and CDR2 FQGNSA come from the germline V gene. V shed 4 bases, J shed 5 bases, and the junction held 7 bases outside the gene matches. CDR3 DNA sequence: TGTGCCAGCAGCTCCACTAGCGGGATGGGCGAGACCCAGTACTTC. Translated, it gives CASSSTSGMGETQYF. Variable domain in full (rest from reference TRBV7-2 and TRBJ2-5): GAGVSQSPSNKVTEKGKDVELRCDPISGHTALYWYRQSLGQGLEFLIYFQGNSAPDKSGLPSDRFSAERTGGSVSTLTIQRTQQEDSAVYLCASSSTSGMGETQYFGPGTRLLVL.

The rearrangement joins TRBV3-1 (or the pseudogene TRBV3-2) to TRBJ2-7, with a tentative D call TRBD2 (5 bases). Trimming took off 3 bases at V and 2 bases at J, with 11 bases between the two ends. Germline-derived CDR1 and CDR2 are LGHDT and YNNKEL (reference sequence). The CDR3 is 14 residues long. CDR3 loop: CASSHYAGTYEQYF. CDR3 nucleotide sequence: TGTGCCAGCAGCCATTACGCGGGTACCTACGAGCAGTACTTC.